This TCR beta chain was documented in a study of cytomegalovirus exposure and HLA in healthy donors. The PCR was carried out with 60 Vbeta primers and 13 Jbeta primers. Clones were sequenced by immunoSEQ multiplex PCR, and TCRdb holds only the in-frame ones, with some missing. Of 95,000 or so clones in the sample, around 81% were seen once. In germline, CDR1 is SGHRS, CDR2 YFSETQ. This CDR3 contains 16 residues. The V end lost 4 bases, the J end lost 0 bases, and 14 bases lay between the germline ends. When sampled, the donors appeared nominally healthy, though they likely had unrecorded immune exposures.

The TCR originated in a woman between 70 and 85 years old in good health and CMV-seropositive. V and J are TRBV5-1 and TRBJ2-1, with D tentatively TRBD2 (5 bases). Sequencing input: PBMCs. The CDR3 region has the DNA TGCGCCAGCAGCGCAAAACATGGGAGCTCCTACAATGAGCAGTTCTTC. Translation: CASSAKHGSSYNEQFF.